This T cell receptor (beta chain) was retrieved from a study of blood T cell repertoires in COVID-19. The table lists this clone with a few counts. Clones were sequenced by immunoSEQ multiplex PCR, and TCRdb holds only the in-frame ones, with some missing. Of around 130,000 clones in the sample, more than 80% are singletons; the top ten hold 4.3%. This clonotype was obtained from a human donor in a cohort sampled during active COVID-19. The sample consisted of peripheral blood.

CDR3 region: CASSGPRADTQYF. The DNA for the CDR3 is TGTGCCAGCAGTGGTCCCCGGGCAGATACGCAGTATTTT. This sequence joins TRBV2 and TRBJ2-3; no clear D. Germline assignment: CDR1 SNHLY and CDR2 FYNNEI. The V end lost 4 bases, the J end lost 4 bases, and 9 bases lay between the germline ends. The CDR3 is 13 residues long.